The clone carrying this T cell receptor (beta chain) showed up just a few times. This CDR3 has 11 amino acids. V lost 4 bases, J lost 15 bases, and 13 bases lay in between. Germline V gene lookup returns CDR1 PRHDT and CDR2 FYEKMQ (reference sequence). As it was prepared, the TCRbeta library received unique molecular identifiers. In TCRdb, the PCR reads were re-called with MiXCR into one record per CDR3 protein. The sample consists of roughly 400,000 distinct CDR3 sequences, roughly 22% of them appearing once. This entry belongs to a study of T-cell reconstitution after alpha-beta-depleted transplantation in children.

The chain is built from TRBV13 and TRBJ2-1; D unclear. The TCR was taken from a human donor who donated a stem cell graft to a child with acute myeloid leukemia. The sample here was PBMCs from the stem cell graft donor, taken from the stem cell graft. CDR3 nucleotides: TGTGCCAGCAGCTCCGACGTCAACTTGTTCTTC. It codes for CASSSDVNLFF. The full variable domain, its missing parts supplied by reference TRBV13 and TRBJ2-1, is AAGVIQSPRHLIKEKRETATLKCYPIPRHDTVYWYQQGPGQDPQFLISFYEKMQSDKGSIPDRFSAQQFSDYHSELNMSSLELGDSALYFCASSSDVNLFFGPGTRLTVL.